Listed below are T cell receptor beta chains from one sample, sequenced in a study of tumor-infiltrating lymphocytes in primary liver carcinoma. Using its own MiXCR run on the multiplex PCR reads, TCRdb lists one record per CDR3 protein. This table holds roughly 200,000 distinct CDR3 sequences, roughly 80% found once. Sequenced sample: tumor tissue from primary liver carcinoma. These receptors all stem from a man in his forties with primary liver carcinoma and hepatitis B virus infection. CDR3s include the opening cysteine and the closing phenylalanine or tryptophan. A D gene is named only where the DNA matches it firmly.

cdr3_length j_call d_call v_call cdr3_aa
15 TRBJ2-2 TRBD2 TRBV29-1 CSVGTSSANTGDLLF
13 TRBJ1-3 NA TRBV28 CASSLSRKDTIYF
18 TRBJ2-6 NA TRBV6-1 CARSGCRGPTSGGNVLTF
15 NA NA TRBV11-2 CTSSLTLARAREQFF
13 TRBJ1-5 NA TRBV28 CASIEDSNQPQHF
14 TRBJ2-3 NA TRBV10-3 CAISDSRGGDTQYF
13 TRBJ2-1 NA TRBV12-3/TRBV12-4 CVSIQGGRDEQFF
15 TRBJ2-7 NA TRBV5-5 CASSLAGQGNYEKYF
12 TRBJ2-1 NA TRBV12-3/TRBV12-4 CVSSLLGNEQFF
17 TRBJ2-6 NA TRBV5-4 CASSGHRMASGANVLTF
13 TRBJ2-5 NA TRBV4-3 CTSSQDRQKTQYF
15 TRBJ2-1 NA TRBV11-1 CASRSTGRVDNEQFF
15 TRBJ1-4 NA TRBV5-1 CASSRDRPTNEKLFF
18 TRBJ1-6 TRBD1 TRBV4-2 CASSQDTWGTGVNSPLHF
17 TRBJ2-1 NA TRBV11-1 CASSSNRMRRLFNEQSF
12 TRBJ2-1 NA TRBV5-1 CANSLVRAEQFF
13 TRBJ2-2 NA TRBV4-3 CASSQDWYGELFF
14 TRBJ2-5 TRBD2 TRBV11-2 CASKFSGGRETQYF
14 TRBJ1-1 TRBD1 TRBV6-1 CPSSFDRANTDAFF
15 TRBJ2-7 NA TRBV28 CASTKGERTVHEQYF
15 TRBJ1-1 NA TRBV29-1 CSIRARWGMNTEALF
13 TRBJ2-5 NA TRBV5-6 CASKWRDQVTQYF
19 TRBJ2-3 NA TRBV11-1 CDSSSGGSSVGARTGTQYF
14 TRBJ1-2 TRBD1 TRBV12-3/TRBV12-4 CASNRGQGLYGYTF
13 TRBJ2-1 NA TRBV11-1 CASSAGRPNEQFF
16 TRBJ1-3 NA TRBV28 CASSLLLGVSGNTIYF
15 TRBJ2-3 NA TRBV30 CAWSVVSEMTDTQYF
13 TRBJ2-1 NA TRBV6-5 CASISRLGDEQFF
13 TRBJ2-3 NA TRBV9 CASSVTLKDMQYF
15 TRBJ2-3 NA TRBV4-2 CASSLRGQSTDTRYF
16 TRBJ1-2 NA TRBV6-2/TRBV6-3 CASSYPGLGSVGGYTF
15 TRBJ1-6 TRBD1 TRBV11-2 CASSPEDRSYSPLHF
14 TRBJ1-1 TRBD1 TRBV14 CASRPSDRFDAAFF
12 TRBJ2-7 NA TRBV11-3 CASGSHWVEQYF
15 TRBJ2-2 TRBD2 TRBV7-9 CVSSFLAGNTGELFF
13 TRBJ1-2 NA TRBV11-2 CTSTDSFNYGYTF
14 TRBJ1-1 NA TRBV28 CASSEQGENTEAFF
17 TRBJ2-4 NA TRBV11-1 CASSFPGTGRTKNIQYF
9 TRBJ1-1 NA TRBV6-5 CASVPVTFF
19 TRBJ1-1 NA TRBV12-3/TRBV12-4 CASNPYYRLRRSRLSEAFF
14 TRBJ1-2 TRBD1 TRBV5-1 CASSPWIGGDGCTF
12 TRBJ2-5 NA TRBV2 CASSEAQETQYF
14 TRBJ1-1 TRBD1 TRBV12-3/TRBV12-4 CASIRDRSNTEAFF
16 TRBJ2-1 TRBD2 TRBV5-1 CASSLRGGSRYNEQFF
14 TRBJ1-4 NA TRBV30 CAWSVTEGGEKPFF
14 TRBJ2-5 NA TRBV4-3 CASSQEDYLETRYF
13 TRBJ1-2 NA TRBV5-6 CVSSLTANYGYTF
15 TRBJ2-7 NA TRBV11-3 CANSLDSGTRYEQYF
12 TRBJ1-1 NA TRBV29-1 CSVIAGGTEAFF
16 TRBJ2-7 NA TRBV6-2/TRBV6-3 CASSYSLQSNSNERYF
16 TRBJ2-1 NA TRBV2 CVSSEAGGLPYNEQFF
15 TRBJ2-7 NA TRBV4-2 CANSQAPGPNYEQYF
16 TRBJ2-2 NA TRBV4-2 CARSQDPVGGKGELFF
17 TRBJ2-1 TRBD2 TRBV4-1 CASSPRWVAGGRSEQFF
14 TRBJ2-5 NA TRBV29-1 CSVEVGTSHETQYF
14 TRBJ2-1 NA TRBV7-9 CASSLPPWFDEQFF
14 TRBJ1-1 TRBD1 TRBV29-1 CGVEESTGRTEAFF
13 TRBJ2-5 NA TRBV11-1 CPSRLMLGETQYF
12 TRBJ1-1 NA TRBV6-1 CAGRMGNTEAFF
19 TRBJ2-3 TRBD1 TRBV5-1 CASRTPSVDRGQSTDTQYF